This TCR beta chain was profiled in a study of blood T cell repertoires in COVID-19. For the study at large: The samples span acute and convalescent COVID-19 from the United States, Italy and Spain. The analysed material was cDNA or gDNA that came from T cells, B-cell-depleted T cells, or PBMCs.

In the source study's methods: Amplification with reference gene primers provided the estimates of nucleated cell counts. Clones were read by immunoSEQ multiplex PCR, and TCRdb kept only the in-frame ones, dropping some. The V and J calls and clone size come from that table; D and trimming were worked out from the DNA. The sample consists of more than 400,000 clones, 80% to 90% of them appearing once. The CDR3 length is 17 residues. Germline CDR1 is PRHDT and CDR2 is FYEKMQ (reference sequence). The V gene end was trimmed by 6 bases and the J gene end by 3 bases; junction bases not matched to a gene: 13.

Sequenced: peripheral blood. This chain connects TRBV13 to TRBJ2-2, with 7 bases fitting TRBD1. The TCR was taken from a human donor in a cohort sampled during active COVID-19. In nucleotides, the CDR3 is TGTGCCAGCAGAGGCGTCCTGACAGGGCGCTACACCGGGGAGCTGTTTTTT. Protein product: CASRGVLTGRYTGELFF.